This TCR beta chain was found in a study of blood T cell repertoires in COVID-19. Study at large: The United States, Italy and Spain provided the acute and convalescent COVID-19 samples. The analysed material was cDNA or gDNA that came from T cells, B-cell-depleted T cells, or PBMCs.

In the source study's methods: Nucleated cell counts were estimated from reference gene primer amplification. The assay was immunoSEQ multiplex PCR, and TCRdb's table has in-frame clones only and misses some. Clonal size and the V and J genes are those of that table, whereas D and trimming came from the DNA. The sample comprises a few hundred thousand clones, more than 75% of which are singletons, and roughly 1.7% rests with the top ten. Individuals drawn from about two dozen US areas were about 18 to 95 years old. The germline V and J ends were trimmed by 6 bases and 3 bases, with 14 bases remaining between them. The CDR3 totals 14 residues. Looked up from germline, CDR1 is LNHDA and CDR2 is SQIVND (reference sequence).

This chain uses TRBV19 with TRBJ1-2; a weak D match, TRBD1 (6 bases). Material for sequencing was PBMCs or T cells enriched from blood (not recorded which). The sequence was collected from a man aged 40-49 years who had recovered from COVID-19. The CDR3 sequence: CASRARGRDYGYTF. The CDR3, as DNA: TGTGCCAGTAGAGCCAGGGGCAGGGACTATGGCTACACCTTC.